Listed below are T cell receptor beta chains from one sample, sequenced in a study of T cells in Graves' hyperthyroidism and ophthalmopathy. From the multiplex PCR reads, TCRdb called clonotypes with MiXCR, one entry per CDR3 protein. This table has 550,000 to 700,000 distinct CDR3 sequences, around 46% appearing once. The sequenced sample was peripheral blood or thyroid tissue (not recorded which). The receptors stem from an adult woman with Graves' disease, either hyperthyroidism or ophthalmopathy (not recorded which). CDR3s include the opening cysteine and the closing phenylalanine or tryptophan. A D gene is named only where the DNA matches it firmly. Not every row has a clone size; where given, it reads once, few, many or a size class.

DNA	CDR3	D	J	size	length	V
TGCGCCAGCAGCCTTCTCGGAACGGGTTTCCGAGAGACCCAGTACTTC	CASSLLGTGFRETQYF	.	TRBJ2-5	many	16	TRBV5-1
TGTGCCACCAGCAGCTCGGGACTAGCGGGACAGACCCAGTACTTC	CATSSSGLAGQTQYF	TRBD2	TRBJ2-5	.	15	TRBV15
TGTGCCAGCACTATGGGACCGGCCACTGAAGCTTTCTTT	CASTMGPATEAFF	.	TRBJ1-1	.	13	TRBV7-2
TGTGCCAGCAGTCCGGGACAGTCCTACGAGCAGTACTTC	CASSPGQSYEQYF	TRBD1	TRBJ2-7	many	13	TRBV28
TGTGCCAGTGGGACAGTTTACAATGAGCAGTTCTTC	CASGTVYNEQFF	TRBD1	TRBJ2-1	.	12	TRBV7-8
TGTGCCAGCAGTTTAAATAACTATGGCTACACCTTC	CASSLNNYGYTF	.	TRBJ1-2	many	12	TRBV4-2
TGTGCCAGCAGCAGACAGGGGGAAACTAATGAAAAACTGTTTTTT	CASSRQGETNEKLFF	TRBD1	TRBJ1-4	once	15	TRBV12-3/TRBV12-4
TGTGCCAGTAGTATCTGGGACAGGGTTCAGCTCTATTCTGAAGCTTTCTTT	CASSIWDRVQLYSEAFF	TRBD1	TRBJ1-1	many	17	TRBV19
TGCAGTGCAAAGGGGGTTAGCAATCAGCCCCAGCATTTT	CSAKGVSNQPQHF	.	TRBJ1-5	.	13	TRBV20-1
TGTGCCAGCAGCTTACTGGGCCCTGAAGCTTTCTTT	CASSLLGPEAFF	.	TRBJ1-1	.	12	TRBV7-3
TGTGCCAGCAGCTTGGGGCAGGGTTACACTGAAGCTTTCTTT	CASSLGQGYTEAFF	.	TRBJ1-1	many	14	TRBV5-1